The 17 T cell receptor beta chains below all came from one sample that was sequenced in a study of blood T cell repertoires in COVID-19. Clones were sequenced by immunoSEQ multiplex PCR, and TCRdb holds only the in-frame ones, with some missing. This sample has about 26,000 clones, with 85% to 90% found just once. Sequenced: peripheral blood. The receptor source for this set is an older man with acute or convalescent COVID-19.

With regard to this clone: The DNA is left out, because the CDR3 cannot be placed on it with certainty; the CDR3 is given as TCRdb lists it. CDR3 protein: CSSFAGGNLPETF. The chain recombines TRBV29-1 with TRBJ1-2. The CDR3 has 13 residues if both end residues are counted. Germline V gives CDR1 SQVTM, CDR2 ANQGSEA.

The rearrangement joins TRBV7-3 to TRBJ1-6; 7 bases map to TRBD1. J lost 10 bases, V lost 1 base, and 7 bases had no gene match. Germline V gives CDR1 SGHTA, CDR2 FQGTGA. CDR3 size: 15 residues. The CDR3 loop reads CASSLNRGGRSPLHF. The CDR3 bases are TGTGCCAGCAGCTTAAACAGGGGAGGAAGGTCACCCCTCCACTTT.

The genes are TRBV7-2 and TRBJ1-1, with 10 bases matching TRBD1. Germline V gene lookup returns CDR1 SGHTA and CDR2 FQGNSA. J gave up 2 bases and V 5 bases, and 5 bases lay outside the gene matches. The CDR3 loop spans 15 amino acids. CDR3 DNA sequence: TGTGCCAGCAGCAGGACAGGGGGGGCAAACACTGAAGCTTTCTTT. Translating gives CASSRTGGANTEAFF.

The CDR3 reads CASSLEGGHQPQHF. CDR3 bases: TGCGCCAGCAGCTTGGAAGGGGGTCATCAGCCCCAGCATTTT. The chain joins TRBV5-1 to TRBJ1-5, with D possibly being TRBD1 (6 bases). The V gene's germline CDR1 is SGHRS and CDR2 YFSETQ. This CDR3 is 14 amino acids long. V lost 0 bases to trimming and J lost 5 bases, with 9 bases between them.

This clone occurred once. The V gene is TRBV5-1, the J gene TRBJ2-7; possibly TRBD1 for D (7 bases). Germline loops: CDR1 SGHRS, CDR2 YFSETQ. The V end lost 3 bases, the J end lost 2 bases, and 15 bases lay between the germline ends. This CDR3 contains 15 residues. DNA of the CDR3: TGCGCCAGCAGCTGGGGGCAGGGGGGAACCTACGAGCAGTACTTC. Protein: CASSWGQGGTYEQYF.

Only one count was recorded for this clone. The chain joins TRBV9 to TRBJ2-1; D possibly corresponds to TRBD1 (6 bases). Germline V gene lookup returns CDR1 SGDLS and CDR2 YYNGEE. With 5 bases removed from V and 6 bases from J, the gap between germline ends came to 18 bases. The CDR3 spans 15 residues. The CDR3 sequence is CASSDGQGLGNEQFF. The CDR3 coding sequence is TGTGCCAGCAGTGACGGCCAGGGGCTTGGCAATGAGCAGTTCTTC. The variable domain in full, completed from reference TRBV9 and TRBJ2-1, reads DSGVTQTPKHLITATGQRVTLRCSPRSGDLSVYWYQQSLDQGLQFLIQYYNGEERAKGNILERFSAQQFPDLHSELNLSSLELGDSALYFCASSDGQGLGNEQFFGPGTRLTVL.

CDR3 loop: CAIRAGGNQPQHF. CDR3 DNA sequence: TGTGCCATTCGGGCAGGGGGCAATCAGCCCCAGCATTTT. The chain recombines TRBV19 with TRBJ1-5; tentative D call: TRBD1 (6 bases). V was pared by 10 bases and J by 2 bases, with 12 bases between. CDR3 length: 13 amino acids. Per germline, CDR1 LNHDA and CDR2 SQIVND (reference sequence).

This chain links TRBV6-2 or TRBV6-3 with TRBJ2-2, with D maybe TRBD2 (6 bases). The CDR3 sequence is 18 residues long. The germline V gene has CDR1 MNHEY and CDR2 SVGEGT. V lost 5 bases to trimming and J lost 0 bases, with 19 bases between them. CDR3 amino acids: CASSLPLHKRANTGELFF. In nucleotides, the CDR3 is TGTGCCAGCAGTCTCCCCCTCCATAAGCGGGCGAACACCGGGGAGCTGTTTTTT.

The chain joins TRBV4-1 to TRBJ2-1; 10 positions agree with TRBD2. This CDR3 has 18 residues. V lost 1 base to trimming and J lost 4 bases; unmatched junction nucleotides: 10. Germline CDR1 MGHRA, CDR2 YSYEKL. This CDR3 reads CASSQGGFSGRKYNEQFF. The CDR3 DNA follows: TGCGCCAGCAGCCAAGGAGGTTTTAGCGGGAGGAAGTACAATGAGCAGTTCTTC.

This clone has just a few counts. The genes are TRBV19 and TRBJ2-1; D is possibly TRBD1 (5 bases). Germline V gene data show CDR1 as LNHDA and CDR2 as SQIVND (reference sequence). V lost 6 bases, J lost 4 bases, and 10 bases lay in between. The length of the CDR3 is 13 residues. CDR3 nucleotide sequence: TGTGCCAGTAGCCGGACACAGTACAATGAGCAGTTCTTC. Protein: CASSRTQYNEQFF.

This clone is medium-sized within its sample. This chain links TRBV28 with TRBJ2-7; TRBD1 matches at 8 bases. CDR1 and CDR2 from the germline V gene are MDHEN and SYDVKM. The length of the CDR3 is 16 residues. The ends lost 5 bases at V and 1 base at J; junction bases unmatched: 10. This CDR3 is CASSIGVGQESYEQYF. DNA of the CDR3: TGTGCCAGCAGTATAGGGGTGGGACAGGAATCCTACGAGCAGTACTTC.

The chain combines TRBV5-4 with TRBJ1-2; the D is unclear. CDR3 length equals 13 residues. The germline V and J ends were trimmed by 1 base and 1 base, with 5 bases remaining between them. Germline V gene sequence: CDR1 SGHNT, CDR2 YYREEE (reference sequence). CDR3 sequence (DNA): TGTGCCAGCAGCTTGTTCAATAACTATGGCTACACCTTC. Protein product: CASSLFNNYGYTF. Based on the CDR3 plus reference TRBV5-4 and TRBJ1-2, the full variable domain is ETGVTQSPTHLIKTRGQQVTLRCSSQSGHNTVSWYQQALGQGPQFIFQYYREEENGRGNFPPRFSGLQFPNYSSELNVNALELDDSALYLCASSLFNNYGYTFGSGTRLTVV.

This chain links TRBV10-3 with TRBJ2-7; 11 nucleotides match TRBD1. Unmatched junction bases numbered 4, after V lost 10 bases and J lost 5 bases. Germline CDR1 reads ENHRY; CDR2 reads SYGVKD. The CDR3 has 12 residues. CDR3 amino acids: CATGTGGDEQYF. In DNA, the CDR3 is TGTGCCACGGGGACAGGGGGGGACGAGCAGTACTTC.

The J gene is TRBJ1-1, the V gene TRBV27; 11 nucleotides agree with TRBD1. V lost 5 bases, J lost 5 bases, and 1 base stayed unmatched. CDR1 and CDR2 from the germline V gene are MNHEY and SMNVEV (reference sequence). The CDR3 runs to 13 residues. CDR3 nucleotide sequence: TGTGCCAGCAGTCGGGACAGGGGGACTGAAGCTTTCTTT. Encoded protein: CASSRDRGTEAFF.

The chain recombines TRBV7-2 with TRBJ1-2; 7 nucleotides align to TRBD1. Germline trimming cut 5 bases from V and 3 bases from J; bases unmatched to any gene: 3. The CDR3 has 13 residues. Germline assignment: CDR1 SGHTA and CDR2 FQGNSA. The CDR3 nucleotides are TGTGCCAGCAGCCAGGACAGGTACTATGGCTACACCTTC. Translation gives CASSQDRYYGYTF.

The chain has TRBV6-2 or TRBV6-3 and TRBJ2-7, with 10 bases identical to TRBD1. The CDR3 is made up of 15 amino acids. The V gene end was trimmed by 6 bases and the J gene end by 5 bases; junction bases not matched to a gene: 10. Germline CDR1 and CDR2: MNHEY and SVGEGT. The DNA of the CDR3 is TGTGCCAGCAGCCGGATCGGGACAGGGGTAAACGAGCAGTACTTC. Translating it yields CASSRIGTGVNEQYF.

To note about this clone: Within the sample, other DNA sequences also encode this same CDR3. This chain connects TRBV10-3 to TRBJ1-2; TRBD1 matches at 8 bases. The V segment lost 0 bases and the J segment 5 bases; nucleotides outside the gene matches: 2. This CDR3 has 14 residues. Germline V gives CDR1 ENHRY, CDR2 SYGVKD. CDR3 in amino acids: CAISESDRGYGYTF. CDR3 bases: TGTGCCATCAGTGAGTCAGACAGGGGATATGGCTACACCTTC.